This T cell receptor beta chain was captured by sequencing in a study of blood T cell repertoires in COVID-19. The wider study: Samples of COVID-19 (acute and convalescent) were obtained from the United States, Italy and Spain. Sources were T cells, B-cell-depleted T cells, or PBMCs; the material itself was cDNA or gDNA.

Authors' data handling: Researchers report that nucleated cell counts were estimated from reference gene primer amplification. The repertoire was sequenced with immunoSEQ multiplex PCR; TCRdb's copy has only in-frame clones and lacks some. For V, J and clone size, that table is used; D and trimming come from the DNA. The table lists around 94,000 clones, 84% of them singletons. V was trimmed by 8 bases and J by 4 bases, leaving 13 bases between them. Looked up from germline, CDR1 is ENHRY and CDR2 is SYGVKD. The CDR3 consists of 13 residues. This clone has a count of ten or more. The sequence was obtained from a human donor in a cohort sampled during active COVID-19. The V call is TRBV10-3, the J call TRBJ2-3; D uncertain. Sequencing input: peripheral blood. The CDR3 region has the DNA TGTGCCATCGCAATAGTGTCCGCAGATACGCAGTATTTT. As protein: CAIAIVSADTQYF.